This T cell receptor beta chain was identified during a study of cytomegalovirus exposure and HLA in healthy donors. Study results and limitations: Earlier analysis looked at TCR beta V segments, and most were productive about 90% or about 30% of the time. Most observed TCR sequences were rare, whereas some public TCRs were detected in many donors. In a later analysis, an Asian-associated ancestry cluster reportedly showed fewer N-insertions than the approximately 640-donor mean. A later examination showed that TCR association rates differed by HLA locus, with DRB1 most and HLA-C fewest.

V dropped 7 bases and J dropped 2; count of bases not matched to a gene: 7. CDR3 length equals 15 residues. CDR1 and CDR2 from the germline V gene are MNHNY and SVGAGI (reference sequence). This clone was found a few times. The antigen is unknown. 60 Vbeta and 13 Jbeta primers were used in PCR. Produced via immunoSEQ multiplex PCR; TCRdb's table is partial and in-frame only. The profile shows under 200,000 clones, approximately 70% of them singletons. The TCR originated in a woman in her thirties or forties in good health and CMV-seropositive. The genes are TRBV6-6 and TRBJ2-3, with TRBD1 matching over 9 bases. Sample: PBMCs. CDR3: CASITGGALTDTQYF. As DNA, the CDR3 is TGTGCCAGCATCACAGGGGGCGCCCTCACAGATACGCAGTATTTT.